This T cell receptor (beta chain) was sequenced for a study of cytomegalovirus exposure and HLA in healthy donors. As regards this clone: The antigen remains unidentified.

The study ran its PCR with 60 Vbeta and 13 Jbeta primers. Generated by immunoSEQ multiplex PCR, the TCRdb table keeps only in-frame clones and is missing some. The sample lists 100,000 to 150,000 clones, approximately 73% occurring once. Points from the study as a whole: The study recorded 150 to 200 TCR beta chains that were cytomegalovirus-associated.

The CDR3 has 13 amino acids. Germline assignment: CDR1 SGHDT and CDR2 YYEEEE. Trimming stripped 2 bases from V and 1 base from J, with 5 bases between. This TCR derives from a man in his sixties in good health and CMV-seropositive. This rearrangement joins TRBV5-6 to TRBJ2-3, with no clear D. Sequencing was performed on PBMCs. CDR3 region: CASSLTGTDTQYF. In DNA form, the CDR3 reads TGTGCCAGCAGCTTAACGGGCACAGATACGCAGTATTTT.